The next 17 T cell receptor beta chains were all read from a single sample in a study of regulatory T cells in long-lasting Graves disease. TCRdb reprocessed the reads with MiXCR, giving one entry per CDR3 protein. The table has approximately 1,300 distinct CDR3 sequences, roughly 50% seen once; the top ten hold 9.5% to 13%. Extracted RNA from PBMCs served as the source of the TCR library. Sequences were derived from peripheral blood mononuclear cells (PBMCs), sampled with antithyroid drug treatment, in newly diagnosed or persistent Graves disease (not recorded which). The receptors shown here come from a female donor with Graves disease.

The chain employs TRBV29-1 and TRBJ2-2; D is possibly TRBD2 (5 bases). Looked up from germline, CDR1 is SQVTM and CDR2 is ANQGSEA. There are 14 residues in the CDR3. The germline V and J ends were trimmed by 5 bases and 1 base, with 11 bases remaining between them. The CDR3 nucleotides read TGCAGCGTTCTTGGTGCGGGGAACACCGGGGAGCTGTTTTTT. Protein sequence: CSVLGAGNTGELFF.

V gene TRBV4-1 combines with J gene TRBJ1-6, with D possibly being TRBD1 (5 bases). V was clipped by 3 bases and J by 7 bases, with 19 bases between them. The germline gives CDR1 MGHRA, CDR2 YSYEKL. The length of the CDR3 is 17 residues. The CDR3 DNA reads TGCGCCAGCAGCCACTCCTTCGGGGGACGTGGGAATTCACCCCTCCACTTT. This encodes CASSHSFGGRGNSPLHF.

This clonotype was found a few times. The V call is TRBV30, the J call TRBJ1-2, with 7 bases identical to TRBD1. The V segment lost 6 bases and the J segment 4 bases; nucleotides outside the gene matches: 8. The length of the CDR3 is 13 residues. Germline assignment: CDR1 GTSNPN and CDR2 SVGIG (reference sequence). The CDR3 bases are TGTGCCTGTACCCGAACAGGGGTCTATGGCTACACCTTC. Translating it yields CACTRTGVYGYTF.

This clonotype was counted a few times. The V call is TRBV11-3, the J call TRBJ2-1; D is unclear. The CDR3 loop spans 15 amino acids. V lost 1 base and J lost 3, with 10 bases in between. CDR1 is SGHNT, CDR2 YENEEA, per germline. CDR3 protein: CASSLVAENYNEQFF. CDR3 in DNA: TGTGCCAGCAGCTTAGTTGCGGAAAACTACAATGAGCAGTTCTTC.

V usage is TRBV20-1 and J usage is TRBJ2-5, with D possibly being TRBD1 (5 bases). Germline CDR1 DFQATT, CDR2 SNEGSKA (reference sequence). The CDR3 extends over 13 amino acids. Trimming took 2 bases from V and 5 from J, leaving 12 bases between them. This chain's CDR3 is CSARSGLRETQYF. The CDR3 region has the DNA TGCAGTGCTAGATCAGGGCTTCGGGAGACCCAGTACTTC.

This chain joins TRBV10-3 and TRBJ2-7; D not certain. The V gene lost 4 bases and the J gene lost 3 bases, with 16 bases spanning the gap. CDR1 ENHRY and CDR2 SYGVKD come from the germline V gene. The CDR3 is 15 residues long. CDR3 nucleotide sequence: TGTGCCATCAGTGCTCGAGCCCTTATAGGCTACGAGCAGTACTTC. It yields the protein CAISARALIGYEQYF.

The V and J genes are TRBV11-1 and TRBJ2-1; D is undetermined. The CDR3 loop spans 13 amino acids. The germline gives CDR1 SGHAT, CDR2 FQDESV (reference sequence). The V end was cut by 8 bases, the J end by 9 bases, with 17 bases between. The CDR3 region is CASSLRWGVEQFF. DNA for the CDR3: TGTGCCAGCTCCCTCAGGTGGGGTGTTGAGCAGTTCTTC.

In its sample, this clonotype was seen once. The chain has TRBV7-3 and TRBJ2-5, with D possibly being TRBD1 or TRBD2 (5 bases each). This CDR3 is 15 amino acids long. In germline, CDR1 is SGHTA, CDR2 FQGTGA. V shed 5 bases and J shed 1 base, with 14 bases lying between them. CDR3 protein: CASSLDPGPQETQYF. As DNA, the CDR3 is TGTGCCAGCAGCCTCGACCCGGGACCCCAAGAGACCCAGTACTTC.

The table lists this clonotype with a few counts. The chain combines TRBV4-1 with TRBJ1-6; 8 bases are shared with TRBD1. Unmatched junction bases numbered 5, after V lost 8 bases and J lost 5 bases. Germline V gene lookup returns CDR1 MGHRA and CDR2 YSYEKL. This CDR3 region has 14 residues. CDR3 DNA: TGCGCCAGCCAACAGGGGGAGGATAATTCACCCCTCCACTTT. Translating it yields CASQQGEDNSPLHF.

The chain uses TRBV3-1 and TRBJ2-5; maybe TRBD2 (5 bases). The germline gives CDR1 LGHDT, CDR2 YNNKEL (reference sequence). The CDR3 sequence is 17 residues long. V lost 3 bases and J 4 bases, leaving 21 bases between the germline ends. CDR3 sequence (DNA): TGTGCCAGCAGCCACGGGATTTCGTATACCTCGGGAGAGACCCAGTACTTC. Amino acids: CASSHGISYTSGETQYF.

The chain has TRBV12-3 or TRBV12-4 and TRBJ2-1, with D hard to call. V dropped 7 bases and J dropped 4 bases, with 17 bases sitting between them. The CDR3 extends over 15 amino acids. CDR3 loop: CASTPGRKLYNEQFF. The CDR3 nucleotides are TGTGCCAGCACCCCAGGACGTAAGCTATACAATGAGCAGTTCTTC.

There are a few counts of this clonotype. The chain employs TRBV19 and TRBJ2-1, with TRBD2 matching over 7 bases. The germline gives CDR1 LNHDA, CDR2 SQIVND (reference sequence). The CDR3 length is 13 residues. V lost 5 bases and J lost 7; bases outside the gene matches: 5. This chain's CDR3 is CASSSGAGNEQFF. The CDR3 DNA follows: TGTGCCAGTAGTTCGGGAGCGGGAAATGAGCAGTTCTTC. Based on the CDR3 plus reference TRBV19 and TRBJ2-1, the full variable domain is DGGITQSPKYLFRKEGQNVTLSCEQNLNHDAMYWYRQDPGQGLRLIYYSQIVNDFQKGDIAEGYSVSREKKESFPLTVTSAQKNPTAFYLCASSSGAGNEQFFGPGTRLTVL.

The chain has TRBV20-1 and TRBJ2-7; TRBD2 agrees at 12 bases. Germline values: CDR1 DFQATT, CDR2 SNEGSKA (reference sequence). CDR3 length: 17 amino acids. The J segment lost 0 bases and the V segment lost 1 base, leaving 7 bases of the junction unmatched. The DNA of the CDR3 is TGCAGTGCTAGAGTCCCCCCGACTAGCGGGAGCTCCTACGAGCAGTACTTC. Its translation: CSARVPPTSGSSYEQYF.

The V call is TRBV6-1, the J call TRBJ1-5; D uncertain. The CDR3 consists of 16 residues. Germline V CDR1 and CDR2: MNHNS, SASEGT. Trimming shortened V by 4 bases and J by 4 bases, and 17 bases separated the two germline ends. DNA of the CDR3: TGTGCCAGCAGTGGCCCGCCGACATCGGGAAATCAGCCCCAGCATTTT. Translation gives CASSGPPTSGNQPQHF.

Only one count was recorded for this clonotype. The chain combines TRBV19 with TRBJ2-4, with D unresolved. V was trimmed by 3 bases and J by 7 bases, leaving 16 bases between them. CDR3 length equals 15 residues. CDR1 and CDR2 from the germline V gene are LNHDA and SQIVND (reference sequence). The CDR3 loop is CASSIGAQSGNIQYF. The CDR3 DNA follows: TGTGCCAGTAGTATCGGCGCGCAATCCGGCAACATTCAGTACTTC.

In this sample, this clonotype turned up a few times. The chain carries TRBV3-1 and TRBJ2-1; 7 positions agree with TRBD2. This CDR3 region has 16 residues. V gave up 4 bases and J gave up 2 bases; unmatched junction bases: 8. The germline gives CDR1 LGHDT, CDR2 YNNKEL (reference sequence). This CDR3 is CASSPEVGRTYNEQFF. The CDR3 DNA is TGTGCCAGCAGCCCTGAGGTCGGGAGGACCTACAATGAGCAGTTCTTC.

The chain is built from TRBV27 and TRBJ2-5; TRBD2 matches at 12 bases. J lost 5 bases, V lost 3 bases, and 10 bases had no gene match. CDR1 is MNHEY, CDR2 SMNVEV, per germline (reference sequence). This CDR3 is 17 amino acids long. The CDR3 nucleotides are TGTGCCAGCAGTTTGAAGCTGGGACTAGCGGGTTCGGAGACCCAGTACTTC. This translates into CASSLKLGLAGSETQYF.